Below are 20 T cell receptor beta chains sequenced from a single sample in a study of cytomegalovirus exposure and HLA in healthy donors. The PCR employed 60 Vbeta primers together with 13 Jbeta primers. The table came from immunoSEQ multiplex PCR; TCRdb's copy has only in-frame clones and leaves some out. The table lists roughly 150,000 clones, around four fifths of them singletons. Material: PBMCs. All receptors derive from a boy younger than 10 in good health and CMV-seronegative.

The sample holds one count of this clone. The chain recombines TRBV11-3 with TRBJ1-1, with 7 nucleotides matching TRBD1. Per the germline V gene, CDR1 is SGHNT and CDR2 is YENEEA. The CDR3 is made up of 16 amino acids. Unmatched junction bases numbered 11, after V lost 3 bases and J lost 4 bases. The CDR3 region has the DNA TGTGCCAGCAGCTTTAGTAGGGGGCAGGTCATCACTGAAGCTTTCTTT. Protein sequence: CASSFSRGQVITEAFF.

The V call is TRBV18, the J call TRBJ2-3; D is possibly TRBD2 (6 bases). Germline V lookup: CDR1 KGHSH, CDR2 LQKENI. This CDR3 has 13 residues. The V and J ends lost 3 bases and 4 bases respectively, with 8 bases between them. CDR3 sequence: CASSPPGADTQYF. Here the CDR3 DNA reads TGTGCCAGCTCACCCCCGGGGGCAGATACGCAGTATTTT. The full variable domain, completed using reference TRBV18 and TRBJ2-3, is NAGVMQNPRHLVRRRGQEARLRCSPMKGHSHVYWYRQLPEEGLKFMVYLQKENIIDESGMPKERFSAEFPKEGPSILRIQQVVRGDSAAYFCASSPPGADTQYFGPGTRLTVL.

This chain links TRBV5-4 with TRBJ1-3, with D possibly matching TRBD1 (6 bases). The CDR3 is 15 residues long. V lost 4 bases and J 0 bases, leaving 11 bases between the germline ends. CDR1 is SGHNT and CDR2 is YYREEE in the germline V gene (reference sequence). In nucleotides, the CDR3 is TGTGCCAGCAGCAAAACAGGGACCTCTGGAAACACCATATATTTT. This encodes CASSKTGTSGNTIYF.

The chain couples TRBV11-3 to TRBJ1-4; 9 bases match TRBD1. With 5 bases clipped from V and 7 bases from J, the junction kept 8 bases outside the gene matches. Germline V CDR1 and CDR2: SGHNT, YENEEA. There are 15 residues in the CDR3. For the CDR3, the DNA is TGTGCCAGCAGCCGGTGGGACAGGGAGGGTGAAAAACTGTTTTTT. It translates to CASSRWDREGEKLFF.

This clone was observed a few times. The rearrangement uses TRBV9 and TRBJ2-5; TRBD1 aligns across 7 bases. With 7 bases clipped from V and 1 base from J, the junction kept 7 bases outside the gene matches. The CDR3 loop spans 14 amino acids. CDR1 SGDLS and CDR2 YYNGEE come from the germline V gene. The CDR3 loop reads CASSPQGIQETQYF. CDR3 bases: TGTGCCAGCTCCCCACAGGGGATCCAAGAGACCCAGTACTTC. Based on the CDR3 plus reference TRBV9 and TRBJ2-5, the full variable domain is DSGVTQTPKHLITATGQRVTLRCSPRSGDLSVYWYQQSLDQGLQFLIQYYNGEERAKGNILERFSAQQFPDLHSELNLSSLELGDSALYFCASSPQGIQETQYFGPGTRLLVL.

The chain has TRBV2 and TRBJ1-2, with unresolved D. Germline V gene sequence: CDR1 SNHLY, CDR2 FYNNEI. The CDR3 is 12 amino acids. The germline V and J ends were trimmed by 3 bases and 8 bases, with 10 bases remaining between them. The CDR3 protein is CASSESLGGYTF. The DNA for the CDR3 is TGTGCCAGCAGTGAGAGCCTCGGGGGCTACACCTTC.

The chain joins TRBV6-1 to TRBJ2-7; D remains ambiguous. The CDR3 covers 13 residues. Germline V gene data show CDR1 as MNHNS and CDR2 as SASEGT. V gave up 8 bases and J gave up 3 bases, with 14 bases separating them. The CDR3 sequence: CASVNRPFYEQYF. Written as DNA, the CDR3 is TGTGCCAGCGTGAACAGACCCTTCTACGAGCAGTACTTC.

The rearrangement joins TRBV7-8 to TRBJ2-1, with TRBD1 identical over 8 bases. The germline V gene encodes CDR1 SGHVS and CDR2 FQNEAQ. This CDR3 spans 15 amino acids. The ends lost 8 bases at V and 7 bases at J; junction bases unmatched: 13. The CDR3: CASRNRQGSVNEQFF. CDR3 DNA sequence: TGTGCCAGCCGTAATAGACAGGGGTCAGTGAATGAGCAGTTCTTC.

This sequence joins TRBV27 and TRBJ2-1; D ambiguous. Deletions cut 7 bases from V and 8 bases from J, with 12 bases between. In germline, CDR1 is MNHEY, CDR2 SMNVEV (reference sequence). The CDR3 is 12 residues long. The CDR3 coding sequence is TGTGCCAGCATGACCCAGGATCATGAGCAGTTCTTC. Amino acid sequence: CASMTQDHEQFF.

This clone was detected once. The CDR3 region has the DNA TGCAGCGTTCTAGGGGGACAGAATGAGCAGTTCTTC. As protein: CSVLGGQNEQFF. The genes are TRBV29-1 and TRBJ2-1; 7 nucleotides agree with TRBD1. The V and J ends lost 5 bases and 7 bases, in that order; junction bases with no gene match: 5. The CDR3 extends over 12 amino acids. The germline V gene has CDR1 SQVTM and CDR2 ANQGSEA.

The chain joins TRBV19 to TRBJ1-4; 7 bases fit TRBD1. This CDR3 comprises 16 residues. From germline, CDR1 is LNHDA and CDR2 SQIVND (reference sequence). Trimming removed 11 bases from V and 4 bases from J; junction bases left unmatched: 16. The CDR3 sequence is CAQLVHGTAGNEKLFF. The CDR3 nucleotides are TGTGCCCAACTTGTACATGGGACAGCGGGTAATGAAAAACTGTTTTTT.

The J gene is TRBJ2-1, the V gene TRBV2, with 15 bases lining up with TRBD2. The CDR3 has 13 residues. With V trimmed by 10 bases and J by 11 bases, 6 bases remained unmatched. Germline CDR1 reads SNHLY; CDR2 reads FYNNEI. This CDR3 is CATAGLAGGQQFF. The CDR3 coding sequence is TGTGCCACCGCGGGACTAGCGGGGGGACAGCAGTTCTTC.

The rearrangement uses TRBV6-6 and TRBJ1-4; D possibly corresponds to TRBD1 (5 bases). The CDR3 covers 14 residues. CDR1 is MNHNY and CDR2 is SVGAGI in the germline V gene (reference sequence). V was pared by 2 bases and J by 8 bases, with 12 bases between. CDR3 DNA sequence: TGTGCCAGCAGTTACGGGGACTACGGGGAAAAACTGTTTTTT. Protein product: CASSYGDYGEKLFF.

V is TRBV7-9 and J is TRBJ2-7; possibly TRBD1 for D (5 bases). Germline V gives CDR1 SEHNR, CDR2 FQNEAQ (reference sequence). The CDR3 extends over 16 amino acids. Trimming removed 5 bases at V and 0 bases at J, with 17 bases between. CDR3 in DNA: TGTGCCAGCAGCCCAAGGTCCAAAAGGGGCTCCTACGAGCAGTACTTC. Protein sequence: CASSPRSKRGSYEQYF.

The chain employs TRBV6-1 and TRBJ2-5, with D perhaps matching TRBD1 (5 bases). The CDR3 consists of 13 residues. Trimming stripped 8 bases from V and 5 bases from J, with 15 bases between. The germline V gene encodes CDR1 MNHNS and CDR2 SASEGT. CDR3 region: CASGYRLGETQYF. The CDR3 nucleotides read TGTGCCAGCGGATACAGGTTGGGGGAGACCCAGTACTTC.

The CDR3 is CASSLGGRETQYF. The DNA of the CDR3 is TGTGCCAGCAGCCTCGGGGGTAGGGAGACCCAGTACTTC. V and J are TRBV7-2 and TRBJ2-5, with D possibly matching TRBD2 (6 bases). Between the trimmed V and J ends, which lost 5 bases and 5 bases, there was a span of 12 bases. This CDR3 has 13 amino acids. Germline V lookup: CDR1 SGHTA, CDR2 FQGNSA.

The CDR3 DNA follows: TGTGCCACCAGCAGAGATCCGGAAGAGACCCAGTACTTC. Translation: CATSRDPEETQYF. V is TRBV15 and J is TRBJ2-5, with no clear D. Germline CDR1 is LNHNV and CDR2 is YYDKDF (reference sequence). V dropped 0 bases and J dropped 3 bases, with 5 bases sitting between them. CDR3 length: 13 residues. The variable domain in full, with the rest retrieved from reference TRBV15 and TRBJ2-5, is DAMVIQNPRYQVTQFGKPVTLSCSQTLNHNVMYWYQQKSSQAPKLLFHYYDKDFNNEADTPDNFQSRRPNTSFCFLDIRSPGLGDTAMYLCATSRDPEETQYFGPGTRLLVL.

This clone was recorded a few times. The rearrangement links TRBV19 to TRBJ1-3; the D gene is possibly TRBD1 (6 bases). This CDR3 region has 14 residues. V lost 4 bases and J 3 bases, leaving 10 bases between the germline ends. Germline V CDR1 and CDR2: LNHDA, SQIVND (reference sequence). The CDR3 nucleotides are TGTGCCAGTAGTAGGGGGCTAGATGGAAACACCATATATTTT. This translates into CASSRGLDGNTIYF.

V is TRBV21-1 and J is TRBJ2-3; the table's D call, TRBD1, was not checked against the DNA. TRBV21-1 is designated a pseudogene. The CDR3 runs to 19 residues. The CDR3 nucleotides read TGTGCCAGCAGTCATGCTAATATGAAACCGGGACAGGGGGCAGATACGCAGTATTTT. Its translation: CASSHANMKPGQGADTQYF.

This chain connects TRBV19 to TRBJ2-1, with 9 bases fitting TRBD2. With V trimmed by 5 bases and J by 8 bases, 13 bases remained unmatched. The CDR3 runs 16 residues. Germline values: CDR1 LNHDA, CDR2 SQIVND (reference sequence). CDR3 DNA sequence: TGTGCCAGTAGTGCCCCGGGAAGCGGGAGGACCCATGAGCAGTTCTTC. This encodes CASSAPGSGRTHEQFF.